The sequence of this T cell receptor beta chain was determined in a study of beta chain features in type 1 diabetes. In the study overall: Across all samples, about 100 million sorted cells were examined. Regarding the study as a whole: Researchers caution that PCR might favor shorter templates, equally among patients and controls. VDJ junctions from type 1 diabetes patients carried fewer insertions and larger deletions.

Sequencing targeted expressed TCRB transcripts, as all isolated RNA had been reverse transcribed. Using immunoSEQ multiplex PCR, the repertoire was profiled, and TCRdb retains in-frame clones only, with some absent. The data show a few hundred thousand clones, approximately 16% seen once. The V segment lost 4 bases and the J segment 6 bases; nucleotides outside the gene matches: 5. The V gene's germline CDR1 is SGHRS and CDR2 YFSETQ. The CDR3 contains 14 residues. Sorting based on CD45RO/CCR7/CD25/CD127/CD95/CD27 separated CD4+ naive, central memory, regulatory and stem cell-like memory cells. On this clone itself: Its antigen is unidentified.

The chain couples TRBV5-1 to TRBJ1-4; 8 bases line up with TRBD1. Sequencing used naive CD4+ T cells from blood. The TCR sequence derives from a woman under 30 in good health. The CDR3 DNA reads as TGCGCCAGCAGCCGGACAGGGTTGGATGAAAAACTGTTTTTT. Its translation: CASSRTGLDEKLFF.